The sequence of this T cell receptor beta chain was determined in a study of blood T cell repertoires in COVID-19. Overall study: COVID-19 samples collected from the United States, Italy and Spain covered acute and convalescent phases.

Original analysis: It was from reference gene primer amplification that nucleated cell counts were estimated. Sequencing used immunoSEQ multiplex PCR; TCRdb keeps in-frame clones, though not all of them. The V and J calls and the clone size are those of that table, but D and trimming were determined from the DNA. This table holds 150,000 or so clones, more than 75% found once. Allocation to cohorts depended on clinical history reported by the participants. Sequences were obtained from PBMCs or T cells enriched from blood (not recorded which). The clonotype was recovered from a woman aged 50 to 60 who had recovered from COVID-19.

CDR3 DNA: TGTGCCAGCAGCTTAATTATCGGGACTTCTAGAACCGGGGAGCTGTTTTTT. Translating gives CASSLIIGTSRTGELFF. V and J are TRBV7-2 and TRBJ2-2; D perhaps matches TRBD2 (6 bases). This CDR3 has 17 residues. Germline lookup yields CDR1 SGHTA and CDR2 FQGNSA. Trimming cost V 2 bases and J 5 bases, with 18 bases left between them.